This T cell receptor beta chain was identified in a study of long-term antiretroviral therapy in people with HIV. About the research overall: The study's earliest collections predate the 2015 immediate-ART recommendation by about a decade. Study-wide findings and caveats: Pre-ART clonal expansions dominated every time point's repertoire.

The libraries were made with immunoSEQ v3.0 at survey level. The method was immunoSEQ multiplex PCR; TCRdb's version includes in-frame clones alone and lacks a portion of them. The top ten clones hold about an eighth of a sample with under 15,000 clones, over 65% of them seen once. V lost 2 bases and J 5 bases, leaving 10 bases between the germline ends. Germline CDR1 reads MDHEN; CDR2 reads SYDVKM. The CDR3 is 14 amino acids. Points on this clone: Its antigen is undetermined.

This chain links TRBV28 with TRBJ2-1; D is unclear. The origin of this receptor is a man aged 40-49 years with HIV. This specimen was unsorted PBMCs, taken 3 to 3.2 years before starting antiretroviral therapy. The CDR3 region has the DNA TGTGCCAGCAGTTTAGGCACGGACGACAATGAGCAGTTCTTC. It is translated as CASSLGTDDNEQFF.